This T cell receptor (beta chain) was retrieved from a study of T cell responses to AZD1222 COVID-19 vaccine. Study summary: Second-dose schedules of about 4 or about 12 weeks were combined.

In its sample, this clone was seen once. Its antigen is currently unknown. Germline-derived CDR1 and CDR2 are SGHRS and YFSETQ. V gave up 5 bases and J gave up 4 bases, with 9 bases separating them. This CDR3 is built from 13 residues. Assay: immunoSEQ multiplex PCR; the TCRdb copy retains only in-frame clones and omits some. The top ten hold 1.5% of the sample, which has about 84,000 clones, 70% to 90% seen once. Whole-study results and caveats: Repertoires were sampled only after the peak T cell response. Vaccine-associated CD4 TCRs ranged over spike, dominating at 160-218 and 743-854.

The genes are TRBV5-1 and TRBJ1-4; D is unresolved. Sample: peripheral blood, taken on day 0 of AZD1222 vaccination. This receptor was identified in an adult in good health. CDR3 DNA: TGCGCCAGCAGGGTTACAGATAATGAAAAACTGTTTTTT. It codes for CASRVTDNEKLFF.